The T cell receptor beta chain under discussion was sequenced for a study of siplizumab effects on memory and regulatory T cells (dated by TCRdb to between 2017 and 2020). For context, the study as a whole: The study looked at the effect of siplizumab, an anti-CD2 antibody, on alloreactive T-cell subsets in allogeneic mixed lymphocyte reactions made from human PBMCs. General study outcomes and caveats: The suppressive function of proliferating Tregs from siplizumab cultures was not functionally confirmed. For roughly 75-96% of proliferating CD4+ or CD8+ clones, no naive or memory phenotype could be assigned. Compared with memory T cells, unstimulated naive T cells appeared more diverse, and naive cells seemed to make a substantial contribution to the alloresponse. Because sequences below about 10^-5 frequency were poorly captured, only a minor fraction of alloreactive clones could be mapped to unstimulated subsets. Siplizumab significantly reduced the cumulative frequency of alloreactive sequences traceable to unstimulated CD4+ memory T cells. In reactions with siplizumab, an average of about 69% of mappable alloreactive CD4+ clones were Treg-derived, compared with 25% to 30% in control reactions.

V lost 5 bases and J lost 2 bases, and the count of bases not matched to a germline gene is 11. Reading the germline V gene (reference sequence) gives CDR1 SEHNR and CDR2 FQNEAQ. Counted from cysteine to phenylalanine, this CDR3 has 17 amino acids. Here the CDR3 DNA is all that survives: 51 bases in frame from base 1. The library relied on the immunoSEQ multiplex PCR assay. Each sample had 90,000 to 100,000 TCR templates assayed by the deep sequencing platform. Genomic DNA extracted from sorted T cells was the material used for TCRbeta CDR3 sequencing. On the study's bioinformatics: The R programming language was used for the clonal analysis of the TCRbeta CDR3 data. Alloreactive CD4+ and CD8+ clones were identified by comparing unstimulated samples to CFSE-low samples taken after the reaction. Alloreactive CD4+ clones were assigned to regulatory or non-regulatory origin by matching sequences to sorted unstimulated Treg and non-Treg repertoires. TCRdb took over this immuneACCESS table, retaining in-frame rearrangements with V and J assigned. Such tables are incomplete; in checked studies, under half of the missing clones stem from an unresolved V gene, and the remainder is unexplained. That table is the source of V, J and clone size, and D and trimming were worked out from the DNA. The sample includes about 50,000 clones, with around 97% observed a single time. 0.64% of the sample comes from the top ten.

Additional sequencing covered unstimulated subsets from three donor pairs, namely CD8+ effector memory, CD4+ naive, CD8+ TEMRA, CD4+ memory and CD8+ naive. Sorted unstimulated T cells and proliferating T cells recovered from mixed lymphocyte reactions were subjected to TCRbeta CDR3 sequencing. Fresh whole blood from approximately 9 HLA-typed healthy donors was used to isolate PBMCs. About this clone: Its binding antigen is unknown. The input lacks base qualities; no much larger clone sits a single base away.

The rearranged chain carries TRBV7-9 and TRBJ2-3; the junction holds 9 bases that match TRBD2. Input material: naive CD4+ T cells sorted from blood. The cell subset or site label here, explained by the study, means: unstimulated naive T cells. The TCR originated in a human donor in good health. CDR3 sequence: CASSRTAGGRHTDTQYF. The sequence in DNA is TGTGCCAGCAGCCGCACTGCGGGGGGGCGGCACACAGATACGCAGTATTTT.